These 9 T cell receptor beta chains were sequenced from one sample in a study of blood T cell repertoires in COVID-19. Data came from immunoSEQ multiplex PCR; TCRdb stores just in-frame clones and leaves some out. The data contain 64,000 or so clones, approximately 78% of them seen just once; the ten biggest clones take up around an eighth. Specimen: peripheral blood. The receptors shown here come from a human donor in a cohort sampled during active COVID-19.

This chain uses TRBV20-1 with TRBJ2-1; TRBD2 might be the D (5 bases). V was clipped by 6 bases and J by 8 bases, with 8 bases between them. The CDR3 has 10 amino acids. Germline V CDR1 and CDR2: DFQATT, SNEGSKA (reference sequence). The CDR3 DNA follows: TGCAGTGCGTGGGGAGATGAGCAGTTCTTC. This translates into CSAWGDEQFF.

J is TRBJ1-5 and V is TRBV19; TRBD1 is a possible D gene (6 bases). This CDR3 is built from 16 residues. CDR1 LNHDA and CDR2 SQIVND come from the germline V gene (reference sequence). Trimming took off 5 bases at V and 0 bases at J, with 14 bases between the two ends. The CDR3 protein is CASSPFTGNSNQPQHF. DNA for the CDR3: TGTGCCAGTAGTCCATTCACAGGGAATAGCAATCAGCCCCAGCATTTT.

This chain connects TRBV7-9 to TRBJ2-3, with TRBD2 matching 13 bases. The germline V gene has CDR1 SEHNR and CDR2 FQNEAQ (reference sequence). This CDR3 contains 18 residues. V was clipped by 5 bases and J by 4 bases; unmatched bases: 12. CDR3 DNA: TGTGCCAGCAGCCCCGGGACTAGCGGGGCATTGGGTGCAGATACGCAGTATTTT. Encoded protein: CASSPGTSGALGADTQYF. Filled out from reference TRBV7-9 and TRBJ2-3, the complete variable domain reads DTGVSQNPRHKITKRGQNVTFRCDPISEHNRLYWYRQTLGQGPEFLTYFQNEAQLEKSRLLSDRFSAERPKGSFSTLEIQRTEQGDSAMYLCASSPGTSGALGADTQYFGPGTRLTVL.

The V gene is TRBV5-1, the J gene TRBJ2-5; 9 nucleotides match TRBD2. The junction had 6 bases not matched to a gene; V was cut back by 4 bases and J by 2 bases. Germline V CDR1 and CDR2: SGHRS, YFSETQ. This CDR3 has 15 amino acids. Here the CDR3 DNA reads TGCGCCAGCAGCGTCCTAGCGGGGCAACAAGAGACCCAGTACTTC. Residues: CASSVLAGQQETQYF.

The chain carries TRBV6-6 and TRBJ1-4; TRBD1 aligns across 7 bases. V lost 10 bases to trimming and J lost 5 bases; unmatched junction nucleotides: 13. Germline V gene sequence: CDR1 MNHNY, CDR2 SVGAGI (reference sequence). The CDR3 totals 15 residues. The CDR3 spells CATAGGGAGNEKLFF. The CDR3, as DNA: TGTGCCACCGCAGGAGGGGGCGCCGGGAATGAAAAACTGTTTTTT.

In nucleotides, the CDR3 is TGTGCTAGTGGTTTTCTTCCTACCCCCGACACGTATAATTCACCCCTCCACTTT. This codes for CASGFLPTPDTYNSPLHF. The V and J genes are TRBV12-5 and TRBJ1-6, with unresolved D. Germline CDR1 and CDR2: LGHNT and FRNRAP. CDR3 length: 18 amino acids. V shed 3 bases and J shed 4 bases, with 19 bases lying between them.

V gene TRBV18 combines with J gene TRBJ1-5; 9 bases match TRBD1. The V gene end was trimmed by 3 bases and the J gene end by 6 bases; junction bases not matched to a gene: 6. CDR1 KGHSH and CDR2 LQKENI come from the germline V gene. CDR3 length: 15 residues. CDR3 sequence reads: CASSPGTGPFQPQHF. The CDR3 DNA reads TGTGCCAGCTCACCCGGGACAGGGCCCTTTCAGCCCCAGCATTTT.

The rearrangement joins TRBV11-3 to TRBJ2-1, with D unresolved. The CDR3 runs to 16 residues. Trimming shortened V by 0 bases and J by 6 bases, and 15 bases separated the two germline ends. CDR1 and CDR2 from the germline V gene are SGHNT and YENEEA. The CDR3: CASSLDTALTVNEQFF. CDR3 nucleotide sequence: TGTGCCAGCAGCTTAGATACAGCCTTGACCGTCAATGAGCAGTTCTTC.

This rearrangement joins TRBV19 to TRBJ1-5; 7 bases fit TRBD1. The germline gives CDR1 LNHDA, CDR2 SQIVND (reference sequence). The V gene end was trimmed by 8 bases and the J gene end by 6 bases; junction bases not matched to a gene: 7. The CDR3 is 13 residues long. Written as DNA, the CDR3 is TGTGCCAGTGGAACCACAGGGGCTCAGCCCCAGCATTTT. Residues: CASGTTGAQPQHF.